The next 18 T cell receptor beta chains were all read from a single sample in a study of T cell repertoires in cytomegalovirus infection. TCRdb used MiXCR to reprocess the reads, holding one entry per CDR3 protein. The sample has fewer than 550,000 distinct CDR3 sequences, 11% seen once. Sequenced material: PBMCs. The receptors stem from a human donor in good health (CMV status not recorded). Some clones in this sample may be carry-over from other donors' samples.

This clonotype was seen only a few times. This sequence joins TRBV20-1 and TRBJ2-1, with unresolved D. The CDR3 consists of 14 residues. Germline lookup yields CDR1 DFQATT and CDR2 SNEGSKA (reference sequence). V lost 6 bases and J lost 8, with 20 bases in between. CDR3 amino acids: CSADPITRRDEQFF. In nucleotides, the CDR3 is TGCAGTGCCGACCCTATAACTCGCCGGGATGAGCAGTTCTTC.

The chain employs TRBV27 and TRBJ2-6; TRBD2 might be the D (5 bases). Trimming took 4 bases from V and 4 from J, leaving 11 bases between them. The CDR3 contains 15 residues. Germline lookup yields CDR1 MNHEY and CDR2 SMNVEV (reference sequence). The CDR3, as DNA: TGTGCCAGCAGTTCGAGGGTTCCCGGGGCCAACGTCCTGACTTTC. Protein sequence: CASSSRVPGANVLTF. Full variable domain (outside the CDR3, taken from reference TRBV27 and TRBJ2-6): EAQVTQNPRYLITVTGKKLTVTCSQNMNHEYMSWYRQDPGLGLRQIYYSMNVEVTDKGDVPEGYKVSRKEKRNFPLILESPSPNQTSLYFCASSSRVPGANVLTFGAGSRLTVL.

This clonotype was recorded many times. The rearrangement links TRBV25-1 to TRBJ2-7; D is perhaps TRBD1 (6 bases). The germline CDR1 and CDR2 sequences are MGHDK and SYGVNS. The V gene lost 2 bases and the J gene lost 2 bases, with 16 bases spanning the gap. The CDR3 length is 16 residues. Here the CDR3 DNA reads TGTGCCAGCAGTGAACGGGCAGGGGCAGGCACCTACGAGCAGTACTTC. Its translation is CASSERAGAGTYEQYF.

This clonotype was found many times. The chain combines TRBV4-2 with TRBJ2-5; TRBD2 matches 8 bases. CDR3 length: 16 amino acids. V shed 6 bases, J shed 1 base, and the junction held 10 bases outside the gene matches. Germline lookup yields CDR1 LGHNA and CDR2 YNFKEQ. The CDR3 DNA follows: TGTGCCAGCAGTCCCGGGGCGGGGGGCCTCCAAGAGACCCAGTACTTC. Amino acids: CASSPGAGGLQETQYF.

This clonotype was counted ten times or more. V is TRBV23-1 and J is TRBJ2-6; 7 nucleotides agree with TRBD1. TRBV23-1 counts as an open reading frame of uncertain function. The V and J ends lost 7 bases and 4 bases, in that order; junction bases with no gene match: 13. The CDR3 is made up of 17 amino acids. This chain's CDR3 is CASNPGQWGTGANVLTF. CDR3 in DNA: TGCGCCAGCAATCCGGGACAGTGGGGAACCGGGGCCAACGTCCTGACTTTC.

The rearrangement joins TRBV20-1 to TRBJ2-1; D not resolved. From germline, CDR1 is DFQATT and CDR2 SNEGSKA (reference sequence). The CDR3 contains 12 residues. Trimming took 0 bases from V and 9 from J, leaving 9 bases between them. The CDR3 loop reads CSARDLTTEQFF. Here the CDR3 DNA reads TGCAGTGCTAGAGATTTAACGACTGAGCAGTTCTTC.

This clonotype was detected ten times or more. This chain connects TRBV29-1 to TRBJ1-2; D unresolved. CDR1 and CDR2 (germline): SQVTM, ANQGSEA. The V end was cut by 4 bases, the J end by 2 bases, with 5 bases between. The CDR3 length is 11 residues. CDR3 DNA: TGCAGCGTTGCTCTGAACTATGGCTACACCTTC. Its protein is CSVALNYGYTF.

This clonotype has at least ten counts. The V call is TRBV5-4, the J call TRBJ1-1; TRBD1 matches 7 bases. The CDR3 is 14 residues long. Germline trimming cut 5 bases from V and 8 bases from J; bases unmatched to any gene: 12. Germline V CDR1 and CDR2: SGHNT, YYREEE (reference sequence). This chain's CDR3 is CASSWDSSSPEAFF. Here the CDR3 DNA reads TGTGCCAGCAGTTGGGACAGCTCGAGCCCCGAAGCTTTCTTT.

The rearrangement links TRBV20-1 to TRBJ1-1; unclear D gene. Germline CDR1 DFQATT, CDR2 SNEGSKA (reference sequence). The CDR3 is 11 residues long. The ends were cut back, 0 bases at V and 11 bases at J, with 10 bases in the middle. The CDR3 DNA follows: TGCAGTGCTAGAGATTCCGGGGTCGCTTTCTTT. Its protein product is CSARDSGVAFF.

This sequence joins TRBV7-9 and TRBJ2-5; D not resolved. From germline, CDR1 is SEHNR and CDR2 FQNEAQ (reference sequence). The CDR3 loop spans 17 amino acids. The V and J ends lost 2 bases and 3 bases respectively, with 19 bases between them. The CDR3 bases are TGTGCCAGCAGCTTATTTTCGAACAGACCGCCTGAAGAGACCCAGTACTTC. Its translation is CASSLFSNRPPEETQYF.

This clonotype was seen repeatedly, ten times or more. The chain has TRBV4-1 and TRBJ2-1; possible D gene TRBD2, 5 bases. The CDR3 spans 19 residues. The germline V gene has CDR1 MGHRA and CDR2 YSYEKL. The germline V and J ends were trimmed by 1 base and 0 bases, with 19 bases remaining between them. The CDR3 loop is CASSQAALAFPSSYNEQFF. The CDR3 DNA follows: TGCGCCAGCAGCCAAGCCGCCCTAGCCTTCCCCAGCTCCTACAATGAGCAGTTCTTC.

This clonotype was counted ten times or more. V usage is TRBV28 and J usage is TRBJ2-1; D gene uncertain. CDR3 length: 14 amino acids. Trimming removed 3 bases from V and 9 bases from J, with 15 bases in between. Per the germline V gene, CDR1 is MDHEN and CDR2 is SYDVKM. CDR3 sequence (DNA): TGTGCCAGCAGTTTCCACTCACTGGCCCTTGAGCAGTTCTTC. Translating it yields CASSFHSLALEQFF. Full variable domain (remainder filled in from reference TRBV28 and TRBJ2-1): DVKVTQSSRYLVKRTGEKVFLECVQDMDHENMFWYRQDPGLGLRLIYFSYDVKMKEKGDIPEGYSVSREKKERFSLILESASTNQTSMYLCASSFHSLALEQFFGPGTRLTVL.

The rearrangement links TRBV6-5 to TRBJ2-3; TRBD1 agrees at 12 bases. The CDR3 runs to 16 residues. Losses at the gene ends were 7 bases for V and 1 base for J; bases not matched to a gene: 6. Germline values: CDR1 MNHEY, CDR2 SVGAGI. This CDR3 reads CASTRGQGAGTDTQYF. The CDR3 DNA is TGTGCCAGCACCAGGGGACAGGGGGCGGGCACAGATACGCAGTATTTT.

This clonotype was seen more than once but under ten times. V and J are TRBV7-9 and TRBJ2-3; tentative D call: TRBD1 (5 bases). The ends were cut back, 0 bases at V and 6 bases at J, with 13 bases in the middle. The CDR3 has 15 amino acids. CDR1 is SEHNR and CDR2 is FQNEAQ in the germline V gene (reference sequence). The CDR3 is CASSLASGNRDTQYF. The CDR3 nucleotides read TGTGCCAGCAGCTTAGCCAGTGGTAACAGGGATACGCAGTATTTT.

This clonotype was picked up a small number of times. The V gene is TRBV14, the J gene TRBJ1-2, with 8 bases aligning to TRBD1. J gave up 8 bases and V 5 bases, and 10 bases lay outside the gene matches. Germline CDR1 and CDR2: SGHDN and FVKESK. The CDR3 extends over 14 amino acids. The CDR3 bases are TGTGCCAGCAGCATGGACAGGGTGGAGCGGGGCTACACCTTC. It translates to CASSMDRVERGYTF.

The sample holds many counts of this clonotype. The chain couples TRBV12-3 or TRBV12-4 to TRBJ2-1; 11 bases line up with TRBD2. V shed 3 bases and J 5 bases; nucleotides not matched to a gene: 9. The CDR3 has 17 residues. CDR3 protein: CASSFGSGGVLDNEQFF. DNA for the CDR3: TGTGCCAGCAGTTTTGGTAGCGGGGGGGTGCTGGACAATGAGCAGTTCTTC.

The sample holds many counts of this clonotype. The chain employs TRBV7-9 and TRBJ2-1, with 8 bases aligning to TRBD1. In germline, CDR1 is SEHNR, CDR2 FQNEAQ (reference sequence). The CDR3 runs to 14 residues. J gave up 5 bases and V 1 base, and 1 base lay outside the gene matches. The CDR3 region is CASSLVTGDNEQFF. CDR3 DNA: TGTGCCAGCAGCTTAGTGACAGGGGACAATGAGCAGTTCTTC.

Many counts were recorded for this clonotype. The V gene is TRBV7-9, the J gene TRBJ1-5, with 7 nucleotides matching TRBD1. This CDR3 is built from 18 residues. Germline V lookup: CDR1 SEHNR, CDR2 FQNEAQ (reference sequence). Trimming removed 7 bases from V and 0 bases from J; junction bases left unmatched: 15. The DNA of the CDR3 is TGTGCCAGCACCCCCGGGACAGCGAGGGATAATAGCAATCAGCCCCAGCATTTT. It translates to CASTPGTARDNSNQPQHF. The entire variable domain, with the rest obtained from reference TRBV7-9 and TRBJ1-5, is as follows: DTGVSQNPRHKITKRGQNVTFRCDPISEHNRLYWYRQTLGQGPEFLTYFQNEAQLEKSRLLSDRFSAERPKGSFSTLEIQRTEQGDSAMYLCASTPGTARDNSNQPQHFGDGTRLSIL.